These T cell receptor beta chains were read from a single sample in a study of blood T cell repertoires in COVID-19. Libraries were prepared by immunoSEQ multiplex PCR; TCRdb keeps only in-frame clonotypes and omits some of them. The top ten clones hold roughly a tenth of a sample with approximately 100,000 clones, approximately 79% of them seen once. Sequencing was done on a sample of peripheral blood. Receptors were obtained from a man aged 65-85 years with active or convalescent COVID-19. Each CDR3 is given with its conserved first and last residue. The D gene is left open where the match is weak. Not every row has a clone size; where given, it reads once, few, many or a size class.

clone_size: .
v_call: TRBV5-6
j_call: TRBJ1-6
d_call: .
cdr3_nt: TGTGCCAGCAGCTTGCTGGGGGCCAAGGTTCAGGCCCTCCACTTT
cdr3_aa: CASSLLGAKVQALHF

clone_size: .
v_call: TRBV5-4
j_call: TRBJ2-5
d_call: TRBD2
cdr3_nt: TGTGCCAGCAGCTTGGTGGCTAGCGGGGGAGGGGCCCAGTACTTC
cdr3_aa: CASSLVASGGGAQYF

clone_size: .
v_call: TRBV29-1
j_call: TRBJ1-1
d_call: .
cdr3_nt: TGCAGCGTTGAACCCCAGGGGACGAACACTGAAGCTTTCTTT
cdr3_aa: CSVEPQGTNTEAFF

clone_size: .
v_call: TRBV11-2
j_call: TRBJ2-5
d_call: TRBD2
cdr3_nt: TGTGCCAGCAGCTTACGCATGACTAGCCCTAGACAAGAGACCCAGTACTTC
cdr3_aa: CASSLRMTSPRQETQYF

clone_size: .
v_call: TRBV15
j_call: TRBJ1-2
d_call: .
cdr3_nt: TGTGCCACCAGCACACTAGAGATGGGAGGGGGACCCCAGGGGGGCTACACCTTC
cdr3_aa: CATSTLEMGGGPQGGYTF

clone_size: few
v_call: TRBV2
j_call: TRBJ2-5
d_call: TRBD1
cdr3_nt: TGTGCCAGCAGTGAAGACAGGGGGCGGGGGACCCAGTACTTC
cdr3_aa: CASSEDRGRGTQYF

clone_size: .
v_call: TRBV12-3/TRBV12-4
j_call: TRBJ1-2
d_call: TRBD1
cdr3_nt: TGTGCCAGCAGCCCGGACAGGTCCTATGGCTACACCTTC
cdr3_aa: CASSPDRSYGYTF

clone_size: .
v_call: TRBV6-5
j_call: TRBJ2-7
d_call: TRBD2
cdr3_nt: TGTGCCAGCAGTCCCACCGGGACTAGTTTCTACGAGCAGTACTTC
cdr3_aa: CASSPTGTSFYEQYF

clone_size: few
v_call: TRBV7-9
j_call: TRBJ2-3
d_call: TRBD2
cdr3_nt: TGTGCAACAACAGCGGGGGGGACAGATACGCAGTATTTT
cdr3_aa: CATTAGGTDTQYF

clone_size: .
v_call: TRBV5-5
j_call: TRBJ1-4
d_call: .
cdr3_nt: TGTGCCAGCAGCAATGTGACGGGGAGCGGTAATGAAAAACTGTTTTTT
cdr3_aa: CASSNVTGSGNEKLFF

clone_size: .
v_call: TRBV13
j_call: TRBJ2-7
d_call: TRBD1
cdr3_nt: TGTGCCAGCAGCGGGACAGGGGACGGCTCCTACGAGCAGTACTTC
cdr3_aa: CASSGTGDGSYEQYF

clone_size: .
v_call: TRBV12-3/TRBV12-4
j_call: TRBJ1-1
d_call: .
cdr3_nt: TGTGCCAGCAGTCCGGGGTTGGAAGCTTTCTTT
cdr3_aa: CASSPGLEAFF

clone_size: .
v_call: TRBV2
j_call: TRBJ2-1
d_call: TRBD1
cdr3_nt: TGTGCCAGCTCTACAGGGGGCTATGAGCAGTTCTTC
cdr3_aa: CASSTGGYEQFF

clone_size: .
v_call: TRBV24-1
j_call: TRBJ1-1
d_call: .
cdr3_nt: TGTGCCACCAGTGATCGGACAGTCGGAAAGGGAGCTTTCTTT
cdr3_aa: CATSDRTVGKGAFF

clone_size: once
v_call: TRBV6-5
j_call: TRBJ1-1
d_call: .
cdr3_nt: TGTGCCAGCAGTTACTCGATTGGGGGCTTGGACACTGAAGCTTTCTTT
cdr3_aa: CASSYSIGGLDTEAFF

clone_size: many
v_call: TRBV2
j_call: TRBJ2-3
d_call: .
cdr3_nt: TGTGCCAGCAGTCGCGACACAGATACGCAGTATTTT
cdr3_aa: CASSRDTDTQYF

clone_size: .
v_call: TRBV7-9
j_call: TRBJ1-2
d_call: .
cdr3_nt: TGTGCCAGCAGCTTTGGACAGAACTATGGCTACACCTTC
cdr3_aa: CASSFGQNYGYTF

clone_size: .
v_call: TRBV12-3/TRBV12-4
j_call: TRBJ1-1
d_call: TRBD1
cdr3_nt: TGTGCCAGCAGGCCTCGGGACAGGGCCGCTTTCTTT
cdr3_aa: CASRPRDRAAFF

clone_size: .
v_call: TRBV11-2
j_call: TRBJ2-5
d_call: .
cdr3_nt: TGTGCCAGCAGCCCCGGCGGGTTGGAGACCCAGTACTTC
cdr3_aa: CASSPGGLETQYF

clone_size: .
v_call: TRBV11-2
j_call: TRBJ2-5
d_call: .
cdr3_nt: TGTGCCAGCAGCTTAGTTCTCCCTCAAGAGACCCAGTACTTC
cdr3_aa: CASSLVLPQETQYF

clone_size: .
v_call: TRBV11-2
j_call: TRBJ2-5
d_call: .
cdr3_nt: TGTGCCAGCAGCTCAACTAGAGAGGAGACCCAGTACTTC
cdr3_aa: CASSSTREETQYF

clone_size: .
v_call: TRBV5-4
j_call: TRBJ1-6
d_call: TRBD1
cdr3_nt: TGTGCCAGCAGTAAACCAGGGGGCAGGTCACCCCTCCACTTT
cdr3_aa: CASSKPGGRSPLHF

clone_size: .
v_call: TRBV7-3
j_call: TRBJ2-2
d_call: .
cdr3_nt: TGTGCCAGCAGCTTAATGGCCAGGGAGGTCACCGGGGAGCTGTTTTTT
cdr3_aa: CASSLMAREVTGELFF

clone_size: .
v_call: TRBV5-6
j_call: TRBJ1-5
d_call: .
cdr3_nt: TGTGCCAGCAGCGGAGGTGGAAATCAGCCCCAGCATTTT
cdr3_aa: CASSGGGNQPQHF

clone_size: .
v_call: TRBV29-1
j_call: TRBJ1-3
d_call: .
cdr3_nt: TGCAGCGTTGGGGGGCTTGGAAACACCATATATTTT
cdr3_aa: CSVGGLGNTIYF

clone_size: .
v_call: TRBV7-3
j_call: TRBJ2-3
d_call: TRBD1
cdr3_nt: TGTGCCAGCAGCTTAACTGGGACAGGGGCGAGGGATACGCAGTATTTT
cdr3_aa: CASSLTGTGARDTQYF

clone_size: .
v_call: TRBV2
j_call: TRBJ1-5
d_call: TRBD1
cdr3_nt: TGTGCCAGCAGTGGTAACACAGGGGGGTTGCAGCCCCAGCATTTT
cdr3_aa: CASSGNTGGLQPQHF

clone_size: .
v_call: TRBV6-5
j_call: TRBJ1-1
d_call: TRBD1
cdr3_nt: TGTGCCAGCAGTCAGGGGGGCACTGAAGCTTTCTTT
cdr3_aa: CASSQGGTEAFF

clone_size: .
v_call: TRBV29-1
j_call: TRBJ2-1
d_call: .
cdr3_nt: TGCAGCGTTGATAGTTACGATGAGCAGTTCTTC
cdr3_aa: CSVDSYDEQFF

clone_size: .
v_call: TRBV21-1
j_call: TRBJ1-4
d_call: .
cdr3_nt: TGTGCCAGCACCCCCGGGAGGGCAAATTGGACTAATGAAAAACTGTTTTTT
cdr3_aa: CASTPGRANWTNEKLFF

clone_size: few
v_call: TRBV27
j_call: TRBJ1-5
d_call: .
cdr3_nt: TGTGCCAGCAGTTTACTGGACAGAGTGAATCAGCCCCAGCATTTT
cdr3_aa: CASSLLDRVNQPQHF

clone_size: .
v_call: TRBV5-1
j_call: TRBJ2-5
d_call: .
cdr3_nt: TGCGCCAGCAGCTTCGGCGGGAAAGAGACCCAGTACTTC
cdr3_aa: CASSFGGKETQYF

clone_size: .
v_call: TRBV4-2
j_call: TRBJ1-4
d_call: .
cdr3_nt: TGTGCCAGCAGCGCCCAGTATGCAACTAATGAAAAACTGTTTTTT
cdr3_aa: CASSAQYATNEKLFF

clone_size: .
v_call: TRBV12-5
j_call: TRBJ1-1
d_call: .
cdr3_nt: TGTGCTAGTGGTTTGGTAAGGGGAAGTACTGAAGCTTTCTTT
cdr3_aa: CASGLVRGSTEAFF

clone_size: few
v_call: TRBV7-6
j_call: TRBJ1-4
d_call: .
cdr3_nt: TGTGCCAGCAGCTTAAGCGGAACGGCGAATGAAAAACTGTTTTTT
cdr3_aa: CASSLSGTANEKLFF

clone_size: once
v_call: TRBV18
j_call: TRBJ1-3
d_call: .
cdr3_nt: TGTGCCAGCTCACGCGACAGGACCTCTGGAAACACCATATATTTT
cdr3_aa: CASSRDRTSGNTIYF

clone_size: .
v_call: TRBV5-1
j_call: TRBJ2-2
d_call: .
cdr3_nt: TGCGCCAGCAGAGTACAGGGCGGGTCCGGGGAGCTGTTTTTT
cdr3_aa: CASRVQGGSGELFF

clone_size: .
v_call: TRBV5-1
j_call: TRBJ1-3
d_call: TRBD1
cdr3_nt: TGCGCCAGCAGCTTACCCGGGACAGCCTCTGGAAACACCATATATTTT
cdr3_aa: CASSLPGTASGNTIYF

clone_size: .
v_call: TRBV15
j_call: TRBJ2-5
d_call: .
cdr3_nt: TGTGCCACCAGCAGGGGCCGCGGGGCAGAGACCCAGTACTTC
cdr3_aa: CATSRGRGAETQYF

clone_size: .
v_call: TRBV19
j_call: TRBJ1-3
d_call: TRBD1
cdr3_nt: TGTGCCAGTAGGCCGGGACAGCCTTTCTCTGGAAACACCATATATTTT
cdr3_aa: CASRPGQPFSGNTIYF

clone_size: .
v_call: TRBV13
j_call: TRBJ1-2
d_call: .
cdr3_nt: TGTGCCAGCAGCAATTACAGCCGTCGCTACACCTTC
cdr3_aa: CASSNYSRRYTF

clone_size: once
v_call: TRBV9
j_call: TRBJ2-1
d_call: .
cdr3_nt: TGTGCCAGCAGCGCCAGGGGTAATGAGCAGTTCTTC
cdr3_aa: CASSARGNEQFF

clone_size: .
v_call: TRBV19
j_call: TRBJ2-7
d_call: TRBD2
cdr3_nt: TGTGCCAGCCAACTACGGGGACTAGCGGGGGAGGAGCAGTACTTC
cdr3_aa: CASQLRGLAGEEQYF

clone_size: .
v_call: TRBV5-6
j_call: TRBJ2-7
d_call: TRBD1
cdr3_nt: TGTGCCAGCAGCCCGACAGGGGGCAGTAGTTATTTGCCAAGCTACGAGCAGTACTTC
cdr3_aa: CASSPTGGSSYLPSYEQYF

clone_size: .
v_call: TRBV6-5
j_call: TRBJ2-7
d_call: .
cdr3_nt: TGTGCCAGCAGTCAACAGCAATACGAGCAGTACTTC
cdr3_aa: CASSQQQYEQYF

clone_size: .
v_call: TRBV4-2
j_call: TRBJ2-2
d_call: TRBD2
cdr3_nt: TGTGCCAGCAGCCAGACCGGGACTAGCGGGGGATCGAACACCGGGGAGCTGTTTTTT
cdr3_aa: CASSQTGTSGGSNTGELFF

clone_size: .
v_call: TRBV5-1
j_call: TRBJ2-1
d_call: .
cdr3_nt: TGCGCCAGCAGCTTGGAGCCTCACGAAGACAATGAGCAGTTCTTC
cdr3_aa: CASSLEPHEDNEQFF

clone_size: many
v_call: TRBV4-1
j_call: TRBJ2-5
d_call: .
cdr3_nt: TGCGCCAGCAGCACCGGGGAACAAGAGACCCAGTACTTC
cdr3_aa: CASSTGEQETQYF

clone_size: .
v_call: TRBV4-1
j_call: TRBJ1-2
d_call: TRBD1
cdr3_nt: TGCGCCAGCAGTCCAAGATTTGGGACAGGGGATGGCTACACCTTC
cdr3_aa: CASSPRFGTGDGYTF

clone_size: .
v_call: TRBV19
j_call: TRBJ1-2
d_call: .
cdr3_nt: TGTGCCAGTAGTATAGTGGGGCCATCGGCCCTCTATGGCTACACCTTC
cdr3_aa: CASSIVGPSALYGYTF

clone_size: .
v_call: TRBV30
j_call: TRBJ2-3
d_call: TRBD2
cdr3_nt: TGTGCCTGGAGAAATGAAGCGGGGGGTCCTTATACGCAGTATTTT
cdr3_aa: CAWRNEAGGPYTQYF

clone_size: .
v_call: TRBV6-5
j_call: TRBJ2-7
d_call: .
cdr3_nt: TGTGCCAGCAGAAAACAGGAGTACTCCTACGAGCAGTACTTC
cdr3_aa: CASRKQEYSYEQYF

clone_size: .
v_call: TRBV29-1
j_call: TRBJ1-1
d_call: .
cdr3_nt: TGCAGCGTTGACACAGGGCGGACTGAAGCTTTCTTT
cdr3_aa: CSVDTGRTEAFF

clone_size: .
v_call: TRBV6-5
j_call: TRBJ2-3
d_call: TRBD2
cdr3_nt: TGTGCCAGCAGTTCACTAGCGGGAGGCACAGATACGCAGTATTTT
cdr3_aa: CASSSLAGGTDTQYF

clone_size: once
v_call: TRBV7-9
j_call: TRBJ2-1
d_call: TRBD2
cdr3_nt: TGTGCCAGCAGCACGGGACTAGGGGCCAATGAGCAGTTCTTC
cdr3_aa: CASSTGLGANEQFF